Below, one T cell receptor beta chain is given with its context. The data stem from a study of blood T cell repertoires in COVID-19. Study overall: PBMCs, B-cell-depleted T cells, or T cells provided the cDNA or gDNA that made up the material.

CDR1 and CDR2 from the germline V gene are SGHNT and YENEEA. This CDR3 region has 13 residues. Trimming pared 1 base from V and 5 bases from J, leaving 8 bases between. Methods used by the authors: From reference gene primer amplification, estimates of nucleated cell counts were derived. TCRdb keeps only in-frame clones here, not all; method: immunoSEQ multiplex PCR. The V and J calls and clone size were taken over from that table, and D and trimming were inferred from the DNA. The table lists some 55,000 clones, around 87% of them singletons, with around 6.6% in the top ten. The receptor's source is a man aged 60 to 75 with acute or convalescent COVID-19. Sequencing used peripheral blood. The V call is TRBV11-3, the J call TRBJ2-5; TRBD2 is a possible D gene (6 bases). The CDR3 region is CASSLGTTETQYF. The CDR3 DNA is TGTGCCAGCAGCTTAGGGACTACGGAGACCCAGTACTTC.